The 16 T cell receptor beta chains in this list originate from one sample, sequenced in a study of blood T cell repertoires in COVID-19. Assay: immunoSEQ multiplex PCR; the TCRdb copy retains only in-frame clones and omits some. The sample shows about 74,000 clones, around 75% of them seen only once. Sequenced: peripheral blood. These receptor sequences come from a man between 65 and 85 years old with acute or convalescent COVID-19.

The V gene is TRBV7-3, the J gene TRBJ2-1; D is possibly TRBD2 (6 bases). This CDR3 spans 13 amino acids. Per the germline V gene, CDR1 is SGHTA and CDR2 is FQGTGA. The germline V and J ends were trimmed by 5 bases and 9 bases, with 14 bases remaining between them. The chain's CDR3 is CASSPGGLGEQFF. Written as DNA, the CDR3 is TGTGCCAGCAGCCCCGGGGGATTGGGTGAGCAGTTCTTC.

The V call is TRBV18, the J call TRBJ2-5; possibly TRBD1 for D (5 bases). Germline V gives CDR1 KGHSH, CDR2 LQKENI. This CDR3 is 12 amino acids long. V lost 2 bases and J 4 bases, leaving 5 bases between the germline ends. The CDR3 sequence: CASSPTGETQYF. CDR3 bases: TGTGCCAGCTCACCAACAGGAGAGACCCAGTACTTC.

The rearrangement links TRBV6-6 to TRBJ2-7; D possibly corresponds to TRBD1 (8 bases). Trimming left V 6 bases short and J 3 bases short, with 15 bases between. Germline V gene lookup returns CDR1 MNHNY and CDR2 SVGAGI (reference sequence). The CDR3 totals 14 residues. CDR3 sequence reads: CASRRTGGVYEQYF. The CDR3 coding sequence is TGTGCCAGCAGGCGAACAGGGGGGGTCTACGAGCAGTACTTC.

The V call is TRBV27, the J call TRBJ2-3; D is perhaps TRBD2 (7 bases). The germline CDR1 and CDR2 sequences are MNHEY and SMNVEV (reference sequence). With 9 bases removed from V and 2 bases from J, the gap between germline ends came to 21 bases. This CDR3 is 16 amino acids long. CDR3 sequence reads: CARMRGGGPSTDTQYF. In DNA form, the CDR3 reads TGTGCCAGAATGAGGGGGGGAGGGCCTTCCACAGATACGCAGTATTTT.

The V call is TRBV11-2, the J call TRBJ1-5; D uncertain. This CDR3 contains 15 residues. Per germline, CDR1 SGHAT and CDR2 FQNNGV. Trimming pared 5 bases from V and 0 bases from J, leaving 11 bases between. In DNA form, the CDR3 reads TGTGCCAGCAGCGCCGGGAGCCATAGCAATCAGCCCCAGCATTTT. Its protein product is CASSAGSHSNQPQHF.

The rearrangement links TRBV24-1 to TRBJ1-2; weak D call: TRBD1 (5 bases). The germline CDR1 and CDR2 sequences are KGHDR and SFDVKD. The CDR3 spans 14 residues. The V end was cut by 4 bases, the J end by 8 bases, with 16 bases between. In DNA, the CDR3 is TGTGCCACCAGTGACGGGACTGCCCGGGGAGGCTACACCTTC. Its translation: CATSDGTARGGYTF.

The rearrangement joins TRBV14 to TRBJ1-2; D is undetermined. The CDR3 is made up of 13 amino acids. CDR1 SGHDN and CDR2 FVKESK come from the germline V gene. The V end was cut by 1 base, the J end by 4 bases, with 7 bases between. The CDR3 DNA reads TGTGCCAGCAGCCAAGGTACAGCCTATGGCTACACCTTC. Translating it yields CASSQGTAYGYTF.

The rearrangement links TRBV7-6 to TRBJ1-4; no reliable D call. Deletions cut 2 bases from V and 5 bases from J, with 9 bases between. Germline CDR1 is SGHVS and CDR2 is FNYEAQ. The CDR3 consists of 14 residues. The CDR3 sequence is CASSLMRENEKLFF. The CDR3 DNA follows: TGTGCCAGCAGCTTAATGAGGGAGAATGAAAAACTGTTTTTT.

The CDR3 reads CASSLGGLGNTIYF. The CDR3 DNA reads as TGTGCCAGCAGCTTGGGAGGGCTTGGAAACACCATATATTTT. The J gene is TRBJ1-3, the V gene TRBV5-8; D not certain. V shed 0 bases and J shed 3 bases, with 7 bases lying between them. In germline, CDR1 is SGHTS, CDR2 YDEGEE. This CDR3 spans 14 amino acids.

V is TRBV19 and J is TRBJ2-3; 7 bases align to TRBD2. The V gene's germline CDR1 is LNHDA and CDR2 SQIVND (reference sequence). V shed 5 bases, J shed 2 bases, and the junction held 7 bases outside the gene matches. The CDR3 length is 15 residues. CDR3 DNA: TGTGCCAGTAGTGGGCTAGCGGTCAACACAGATACGCAGTATTTT. It translates to CASSGLAVNTDTQYF.

The chain combines TRBV13 with TRBJ1-2; D is unresolved. V lost 0 bases, J lost 0 bases, and 8 bases lay in between. The CDR3 extends over 15 amino acids. Per the germline V gene, CDR1 is PRHDT and CDR2 is FYEKMQ (reference sequence). CDR3 in DNA: TGTGCCAGCAGCTTAGGTAGTACAGCTAACTATGGCTACACCTTC. It encodes CASSLGSTANYGYTF.

J is TRBJ2-7 and V is TRBV27; no clear D. The germline V and J ends were trimmed by 1 base and 0 bases, with 10 bases remaining between them. The CDR3 runs to 15 residues. The V gene's germline CDR1 is MNHEY and CDR2 SMNVEV (reference sequence). In nucleotides, the CDR3 is TGTGCCAGCAGTTTATACGGCTCTAGCTCCTACGAGCAGTACTTC. It is translated as CASSLYGSSSYEQYF.

This clone has only a few counts. The chain links TRBV6-5 to TRBJ1-5, with D possibly matching TRBD1 (5 bases). Deletions cut 2 bases from V and 7 bases from J, with 15 bases between. Germline assignment: CDR1 MNHEY and CDR2 SVGAGI. This CDR3 contains 15 residues. CDR3 in DNA: TGTGCCAGCAGTTACCGGGACTCGGAGAGGCAGCCCCAGCATTTT. Its translation: CASSYRDSERQPQHF.

This clone was seen ten or more times. This chain links TRBV2 with TRBJ1-5; weak D call: TRBD1 (6 bases). The CDR3 runs to 16 residues. Per germline, CDR1 SNHLY and CDR2 FYNNEI. V dropped 0 bases and J dropped 7 bases, with 16 bases sitting between them. CDR3 sequence: CASSEAIRTAGQPQHF. CDR3 coding DNA: TGTGCCAGCAGTGAAGCTATTAGGACAGCAGGCCAGCCCCAGCATTTT.

CDR3 residues: CAIRSDSSSYEQYF. CDR3 in DNA: TGTGCCATCAGGTCGGACTCGAGCTCCTACGAGCAGTACTTC. This chain connects TRBV10-3 to TRBJ2-7, with D possibly matching TRBD2 (5 bases). CDR3 length equals 14 residues. Germline lookup yields CDR1 ENHRY and CDR2 SYGVKD. The V and J ends lost 6 bases and 0 bases respectively, with 12 bases between them.

CDR3 region: CASSRGSSTDTQYF. For the CDR3, the DNA is TGCGCCAGCAGCCGCGGGAGTAGCACAGATACGCAGTATTTT. This sequence joins TRBV4-3 and TRBJ2-3; 7 positions agree with TRBD2. The trim removed 4 bases at V and 0 bases at J, leaving 1 base unmatched. Germline loops: CDR1 LGHNA, CDR2 YSLEER. The CDR3 covers 14 residues.